Below, 10 T cell receptor beta chains from the same sample are listed, as sequenced in a study of blood T cell repertoires in COVID-19. TCRdb's copy holds only in-frame clones and misses some; the assay was immunoSEQ multiplex PCR. The data contain around 270,000 clones, 80% to 90% of them seen just once; the ten biggest clones take up about 2.9%. Input material: PBMCs or T cells enriched from blood (not recorded which). Receptors originate from a woman aged 40 to 49 who had been exposed to COVID-19.

The V and J genes are TRBV6-2 or TRBV6-3 and TRBJ2-5, with 14 bases that match TRBD2. The CDR3 loop spans 16 amino acids. V lost 6 bases to trimming and J lost 4 bases; unmatched junction nucleotides: 7. The germline V gene has CDR1 MNHEY and CDR2 SVGEGT. Written as DNA, the CDR3 is TGTGCCAGCAGCCCGACTAGCGGGAGGGCGAGAGAGACCCAGTACTTC. This codes for CASSPTSGRARETQYF.

This clone occurred once. The CDR3 is CASSEDGQFNSPLHF. The CDR3 coding sequence is TGTGCCAGCAGTGAAGATGGTCAGTTTAATTCACCCCTCCACTTT. V gene TRBV6-1 combines with J gene TRBJ1-6; D call uncertain. Germline V gene lookup returns CDR1 MNHNS and CDR2 SASEGT. V was trimmed by 1 base and J by 6 bases, leaving 10 bases between them. The CDR3 has 15 residues.

CDR3 sequence: CASSTWTVHEQYV. The CDR3 coding sequence is TGTGCCAGCAGTACGTGGACAGTCCACGAGCAGTACGTC. J is TRBJ2-7 and V is TRBV6-2 or TRBV6-3; possibly TRBD1 for D (6 bases). In germline, CDR1 is MNHEY, CDR2 SVGEGT. The CDR3 is 13 residues long. V lost 5 bases, J lost 5 bases, and 13 bases lay in between.

The genes are TRBV6-1 and TRBJ1-5; D might be TRBD1 (5 bases). CDR1 and CDR2 from the germline V gene are MNHNS and SASEGT. This CDR3 is built from 13 residues. Trimming removed 3 bases at V and 7 bases at J, with 10 bases between. The CDR3 here is CASSDRVRQPQHF. DNA for the CDR3: TGTGCCAGCAGTGACAGGGTCAGACAGCCCCAGCATTTT.

The CDR3 spells CSVGTGGDYGYTF. CDR3 coding DNA: TGCAGCGTTGGGACAGGGGGCGACTATGGCTACACCTTC. The chain recombines TRBV29-1 with TRBJ1-2; 11 nucleotides line up with TRBD1. Germline CDR1 SQVTM, CDR2 ANQGSEA. This CDR3 is built from 13 residues. The J segment lost 3 bases and the V segment lost 4 bases, leaving 1 base of the junction unmatched. Variable domain in full (rest from reference TRBV29-1 and TRBJ1-2): SAVISQKPSRDICQRGTSLTIQCQVDSQVTMMFWYRQQPGQSLTLIATANQGSEATYESGFVIDKFPISRPNLTFSTLTVSNMSPEDSSIYLCSVGTGGDYGYTFGSGTRLTVV.

The chain links TRBV6-4 to TRBJ2-7, with D possibly TRBD1 on 6 matching bases. The CDR3 covers 13 residues. Germline V gene data show CDR1 as MRHNA and CDR2 as SNTAGT. Trimming removed 3 bases at V and 6 bases at J, with 12 bases between. As DNA, the CDR3 is TGTGCCAGCAGTGAACAAGGGGGTTGCGAGCAGTACGTC. Translating gives CASSEQGGCEQYV.

The sample holds one count of this clone. The chain couples TRBV2 to TRBJ1-1; D perhaps matches TRBD1 (6 bases). CDR1 and CDR2 from the germline V gene are SNHLY and FYNNEI. The CDR3 extends over 14 amino acids. V was shortened by 6 bases and J by 1 base, with 12 bases between the two germline ends. The CDR3: CASREDSQNTEAFF. The CDR3 bases are TGTGCCAGCAGGGAGGACAGCCAGAACACTGAAGCTTTCTTT. Full variable domain (rest looked up from reference TRBV2 and TRBJ1-1): EPEVTQTPSHQVTQMGQEVILRCVPISNHLYFYWYRQILGQKVEFLVSFYNNEISEKSEIFDDQFSVERPDGSNFTLKIRSTKLEDSAMYFCASREDSQNTEAFFGQGTRLTVV.

The rearrangement joins TRBV27 to TRBJ1-4, with D maybe TRBD1 (5 bases). This CDR3 spans 16 amino acids. The germline V gene encodes CDR1 MNHEY and CDR2 SMNVEV (reference sequence). Trimming took 6 bases from V and 1 from J, leaving 15 bases between them. The chain's CDR3 is CASRQQQGGTNEKLFF. CDR3 nucleotides: TGTGCCAGCAGGCAGCAGCAGGGAGGAACTAATGAAAAACTGTTTTTT. Looking up the rest from reference TRBV27 and TRBJ1-4 gives the full variable domain: EAQVTQNPRYLITVTGKKLTVTCSQNMNHEYMSWYRQDPGLGLRQIYYSMNVEVTDKGDVPEGYKVSRKEKRNFPLILESPSPNQTSLYFCASRQQQGGTNEKLFFGSGTQLSVL.

The genes are TRBV2 and TRBJ1-3, with 8 bases aligning to TRBD1. Germline V gene lookup returns CDR1 SNHLY and CDR2 FYNNEI. This CDR3 is 14 amino acids long. Unmatched junction bases numbered 3, after V lost 6 bases and J lost 2 bases. The CDR3 reads CASRATGAGNTIYF. CDR3 DNA: TGTGCCAGCAGAGCGACAGGGGCTGGAAACACCATATATTTT.

This sequence joins TRBV7-2 and TRBJ2-7; D possibly corresponds to TRBD2 (7 bases). This CDR3 is 12 amino acids long. Trimming left V 5 bases short and J 6 bases short, with 11 bases between. Germline-derived CDR1 and CDR2 are SGHTA and FQGNSA. The CDR3 sequence: CASSLRGGEQYF. The CDR3 nucleotides are TGTGCCAGCAGCCTAAGGGGGGGCGAGCAGTACTTC.